This passage covers 31 T cell receptor beta chains from one sample sequenced in a study of human T cells and chemical hapten exposure. The time point was: pre-sensitization, week 0. Treatment: therapeutic diphenylcyclopropenone sensitization with weekly scalp DPC. TCRdb independently ran MiXCR on the RACE reads; one entry per CDR3 protein. Among about 300,000 distinct CDR3 sequences listed, around 5% were seen once. The sequenced sample was whole blood, obtained in connection with sensitization to the hapten diphenylcyclopropenone (DPC). The source of these receptors is a woman under 30 with alopecia areata. Some clones in this sample may be carry-over from other donors' samples.

The chain employs TRBV15 and TRBJ2-5; D uncertain. V was clipped by 4 bases and J by 1 base, with 7 bases between them. The germline V gene encodes CDR1 LNHNV and CDR2 YYDKDF (reference sequence). CDR3 length: 13 amino acids. CDR3 residues: CATSIQIQETQYF. In nucleotides, the CDR3 is TGTGCCACCAGCATTCAGATCCAAGAGACCCAGTACTTC.

This clonotype was found a few times. J is TRBJ1-1 and V is TRBV29-1, with D hard to call. CDR3 length equals 10 residues. Germline V gene data show CDR1 as SQVTM and CDR2 as ANQGSEA. V was clipped by 2 bases and J by 11 bases, with 9 bases between them. The chain's CDR3 is CSVETAPAFF. CDR3 coding DNA: TGCAGCGTTGAAACAGCGCCGGCTTTCTTT.

This clonotype has ten or more counts. The rearrangement uses TRBV10-3 and TRBJ2-5, with D possibly TRBD1 on 5 matching bases. Germline CDR1 reads ENHRY; CDR2 reads SYGVKD. The CDR3 contains 14 residues. V was pared by 10 bases and J by 1 base, with 16 bases between. The CDR3 here is CATQDSLFQETQYF. The CDR3 bases are TGTGCCACCCAAGACAGTCTCTTCCAAGAGACCCAGTACTTC.

This clonotype was counted only a few times. This sequence joins TRBV20-1 and TRBJ1-4, with D perhaps TRBD1 (6 bases). CDR1 and CDR2 (germline): DFQATT, SNEGSKA (reference sequence). The CDR3 contains 14 residues. Trimming left V 1 base short and J 2 bases short, with 8 bases between. In DNA form, the CDR3 reads TGCAGTGCTAGAGCGGACAGCACTAATGAAAAACTGTTTTTT. Its protein product is CSARADSTNEKLFF.

The J gene is TRBJ1-5, the V gene TRBV28; D gene unclear. Trimming removed 6 bases from V and 4 bases from J, with 10 bases in between. The CDR3 consists of 13 residues. Looked up from germline, CDR1 is MDHEN and CDR2 is SYDVKM. CDR3 DNA sequence: TGTGCCAGCAGGACACTAGCAAATCAGCCCCAGCATTTT. As protein: CASRTLANQPQHF.

This clonotype was recorded at least ten times. The chain links TRBV12-3 or TRBV12-4 to TRBJ1-6; D is uncertain. Trimming stripped 4 bases from V and 8 bases from J, with 9 bases between. The CDR3 has 13 amino acids. The CDR3: CASSSSRDSPLHF. CDR3 nucleotides: TGTGCCAGCAGTTCCTCCAGAGATTCACCCCTCCACTTT.

This clonotype was found many times. This rearrangement joins TRBV5-1 to TRBJ1-5, with 10 bases aligning to TRBD1. Trimming removed 4 bases from V and 5 bases from J; junction bases left unmatched: 6. The CDR3 is 15 amino acids. The germline gives CDR1 SGHRS, CDR2 YFSETQ. The chain's CDR3 is CASSPYGTGDQPQHF. DNA of the CDR3: TGCGCCAGCAGCCCCTACGGGACAGGGGATCAGCCCCAGCATTTT.

The V and J genes are TRBV7-2 and TRBJ1-4; unclear D gene. The ends were cut back, 3 bases at V and 8 bases at J, with 13 bases in the middle. Germline CDR1 SGHTA, CDR2 FQGNSA. The CDR3 length is 14 residues. The DNA of the CDR3 is TGTGCCAGCAGCTTCAGCCCCTCTTGGGAAAAACTGTTTTTT. Residues: CASSFSPSWEKLFF.

In this sample, this clonotype turned up a few times. The V gene is TRBV2, the J gene TRBJ1-5, with TRBD1 matching over 9 bases. V shed 7 bases and J 3 bases; nucleotides not matched to a gene: 7. Germline V gene data show CDR1 as SNHLY and CDR2 as FYNNEI. The CDR3 covers 15 residues. The CDR3 DNA reads as TGTGCCAGCACTTCCCGGGACAGGGCCAATCAGCCCCAGCATTTT. It is translated as CASTSRDRANQPQHF.

V is TRBV6-2 or TRBV6-3 and J is TRBJ2-3; D may be TRBD2 (7 bases). Trimming took off 7 bases at V and 4 bases at J, with 24 bases between the two ends. CDR1 is MNHEY, CDR2 SVGEGT, per germline. CDR3 size: 17 residues. The CDR3 DNA reads TGTGCCAGCATGGATCGGGGGGCGGGAACCCGGGCAGATACGCAGTATTTT. It yields the protein CASMDRGAGTRADTQYF.

There are many counts of this clonotype. The J gene is TRBJ2-3, the V gene TRBV27; no clear D. CDR1 is MNHEY, CDR2 SMNVEV, per germline (reference sequence). Trimming cost V 2 bases and J 7 bases, with 13 bases left between them. The CDR3 consists of 14 residues. The CDR3 here is CASSLLLPLNTQYF. In DNA form, the CDR3 reads TGTGCCAGCAGTTTACTGCTGCCGCTGAATACGCAGTATTTT.

This clonotype was counted many times. The chain uses TRBV2 and TRBJ1-3, with 7 bases matching TRBD1. V shed 10 bases, J shed 3 bases, and the junction held 9 bases outside the gene matches. Germline CDR1 and CDR2: SNHLY and FYNNEI. The CDR3 has 14 residues. The CDR3 DNA is TGTGCCACCAAGGGACAGTTCTTTGGAAACACCATATATTTT. This sequence encodes CATKGQFFGNTIYF.

The chain recombines TRBV5-1 with TRBJ2-3; 13 bases agree with TRBD2. V dropped 3 bases and J dropped 5; count of bases not matched to a gene: 12. Germline assignment: CDR1 SGHRS and CDR2 YFSETQ. The CDR3 is 18 amino acids. This chain's CDR3 is CASSSLKTSGGAKDTQYF. In nucleotides, the CDR3 is TGCGCCAGCAGCTCCCTTAAAACTAGCGGGGGGGCGAAAGATACGCAGTATTTT.

This rearrangement joins TRBV4-3 to TRBJ2-7; 8 nucleotides match TRBD2. The CDR3 is 14 residues long. The V segment lost 1 base and the J segment 1 base; nucleotides outside the gene matches: 0. The germline V gene encodes CDR1 LGHNA and CDR2 YSLEER. The CDR3 coding sequence is TGCGCCAGCAGCCAAGCGGGGGGGTCCTACGAGCAGTACTTC. This encodes CASSQAGGSYEQYF.

In this sample, this clonotype turned up many times. This chain uses TRBV5-1 with TRBJ1-1; no reliable D call. The CDR3 sequence is 14 residues long. Deletions cut 2 bases from V and 2 bases from J, with 10 bases between. Looked up from germline, CDR1 is SGHRS and CDR2 is YFSETQ. This CDR3 reads CASSFLPVNTEAFF. The CDR3 bases are TGCGCCAGCAGCTTTTTACCCGTTAACACTGAAGCTTTCTTT.

The table lists this clonotype with many counts. The rearrangement joins TRBV18 to TRBJ1-5; possible D gene TRBD1, 6 bases. V gave up 5 bases and J gave up 4 bases, with 15 bases separating them. This CDR3 contains 15 residues. Germline CDR1 and CDR2: KGHSH and LQKENI. The CDR3 coding sequence is TGTGCCAGCTCATCTAACAGGGCCTCGAATCAGCCCCAGCATTTT. Translating it yields CASSSNRASNQPQHF.

This clonotype has at least ten counts. The V gene is TRBV4-3, the J gene TRBJ2-1; possible D gene TRBD2, 5 bases. Trimming pared 2 bases from V and 9 bases from J, leaving 17 bases between. Germline V CDR1 and CDR2: LGHNA, YSLEER. The length of the CDR3 is 15 residues. This chain's CDR3 is CASSQPGSKYGEQFF. The DNA of the CDR3 is TGCGCCAGCAGCCAACCGGGATCGAAGTACGGTGAGCAGTTCTTC.

This clonotype was seen at least ten times. This chain links TRBV7-2 with TRBJ2-5; a weak D match, TRBD2 (6 bases). Trimming left V 5 bases short and J 2 bases short, with 15 bases between. The length of the CDR3 is 15 residues. Germline V gene lookup returns CDR1 SGHTA and CDR2 FQGNSA. The DNA of the CDR3 is TGTGCCAGCAGCCTGGCTTGGGCGGGACAAGAGACCCAGTACTTC. Amino acid sequence: CASSLAWAGQETQYF.

This clonotype was observed at least ten times. The rearrangement uses TRBV7-9 and TRBJ2-7, with D tentatively TRBD1 (6 bases). Germline-derived CDR1 and CDR2 are SEHNR and FQNEAQ (reference sequence). V was shortened by 1 base and J by 9 bases, with 10 bases between the two germline ends. This CDR3 is built from 12 residues. The CDR3 nucleotides are TGTGCCAGCAGCTTAGAACAGGGATTGCAGTACTTC. Protein product: CASSLEQGLQYF.

This clonotype was recorded at least ten times. The chain links TRBV21-1 to TRBJ2-6. TRBV21-1 is a known pseudogene. The CDR3 length is 16 residues. CDR3 protein: CASSSYRGSGANVLTF. The CDR3 DNA sequence: TGTGCCAGCAGCTCCTATAGGGGCTCTGGGGCCAACGTCCTGACTTTC.

The sample holds a few counts of this clonotype. This chain joins TRBV4-2 and TRBJ1-4, with D maybe TRBD1 (5 bases). The CDR3 has 18 amino acids. The germline V gene has CDR1 LGHNA and CDR2 YNFKEQ. Trimming left V 1 base short and J 5 bases short, with 20 bases between. CDR3 residues: CASSQAQSSGTINEKLFF. The DNA of the CDR3 is TGTGCCAGCAGCCAAGCACAGTCCTCCGGGACGATAAATGAAAAACTGTTTTTT.

The sample holds many counts of this clonotype. The J gene is TRBJ2-3, the V gene TRBV4-2; perhaps TRBD2 as D (5 bases). This CDR3 contains 16 residues. CDR1 is LGHNA and CDR2 is YNFKEQ in the germline V gene. V shed 0 bases and J shed 0 bases, with 10 bases lying between them. CDR3 amino acids: CASSQDLRASTDTQYF. CDR3 in DNA: TGTGCCAGCAGCCAAGATTTGAGGGCTAGCACAGATACGCAGTATTTT.

This clonotype has at least ten counts. CDR3 bases: TGTGCCAGCAGCATGGGGACAGGGGGCTCTGGGGCCAACGTCCTGACTTTC. Protein: CASSMGTGGSGANVLTF. This sequence joins TRBV5-4 and TRBJ2-6; 11 bases match TRBD1. The trim removed 4 bases at V and 0 bases at J, leaving 3 bases unmatched. Germline V CDR1 and CDR2: SGHNT, YYREEE (reference sequence). The CDR3 extends over 17 amino acids.

This clonotype was seen repeatedly, ten times or more. CDR3: CASSHVGSEATNSPLHF. The CDR3 DNA reads TGTGCCAGCAGCCATGTTGGTAGCGAAGCCACTAATTCACCCCTCCACTTT. J is TRBJ1-6 and V is TRBV4-2, with D unresolved. Germline-derived CDR1 and CDR2 are LGHNA and YNFKEQ. V gave up 3 bases and J gave up 6 bases, with 18 bases separating them. The CDR3 consists of 17 residues.

V is TRBV28 and J is TRBJ2-7; D not resolved. This CDR3 region has 12 residues. Between the trimmed V and J ends, which lost 1 base and 8 bases, there was a span of 9 bases. Germline V gene data show CDR1 as MDHEN and CDR2 as SYDVKM. CDR3 sequence reads: CASSLSGSKQYF. The CDR3 region has the DNA TGTGCCAGCAGTTTATCCGGAAGCAAGCAGTACTTC.

This clonotype turned up a few times. CDR3 sequence (DNA): TGTGCCAGCAGCCCAGATTACGGCACAGATACGCAGTATTTT. It specifies CASSPDYGTDTQYF. The genes are TRBV3-1 and TRBJ2-3, with D uncertain. V shed 4 bases and J shed 1 base, with 9 bases lying between them. CDR1 and CDR2 (germline): LGHDT, YNNKEL (reference sequence). The CDR3 is made up of 14 amino acids.

This sequence joins TRBV4-1 and TRBJ2-2, with unresolved D. Per germline, CDR1 MGHRA and CDR2 YSYEKL. V was shortened by 4 bases and J by 7 bases, with 19 bases between the two germline ends. This CDR3 spans 16 amino acids. CDR3: CASSPLFEAPGGELFF. The CDR3 coding sequence is TGCGCCAGCAGCCCCCTGTTTGAAGCCCCGGGCGGGGAGCTGTTTTTT.

This clonotype was seen more than once but under ten times. The V gene is TRBV3-1, the J gene TRBJ1-6; TRBD1 agrees at 7 bases. Trimming at V came to 1 base and at J to 0 bases, leaving 9 bases not matched to a gene. There are 19 residues in the CDR3. Germline CDR1 reads LGHDT; CDR2 reads YNNKEL (reference sequence). CDR3 in amino acids: CASSQGHGRGSSYNSPLHF. The CDR3 region has the DNA TGTGCCAGCAGCCAAGGCCACGGCAGGGGGAGCTCCTATAATTCACCCCTCCACTTT.

This clonotype showed up just a few times. The chain is built from TRBV13 and TRBJ1-3; perhaps TRBD1 as D (5 bases). The CDR3 is made up of 17 amino acids. V shed 4 bases and J shed 1 base, with 17 bases lying between them. Germline loops: CDR1 PRHDT, CDR2 FYEKMQ (reference sequence). CDR3 amino acids: CASSSSQSPGSGNTIYF. As DNA, the CDR3 is TGTGCCAGCAGCTCCTCCCAAAGCCCAGGGTCTGGAAACACCATATATTTT.

This clonotype was recorded a few times. This rearrangement joins TRBV6-5 to TRBJ1-1; no definite D call. The length of the CDR3 is 13 residues. Looked up from germline, CDR1 is MNHEY and CDR2 is SVGAGI. Trimming left V 6 bases short and J 7 bases short, with 15 bases between. This CDR3 is CASSYGRSVEAFF. The CDR3 bases are TGTGCCAGCAGCTATGGACGGAGCGTTGAAGCTTTCTTT.

The rearrangement uses TRBV7-2 and TRBJ1-1; possible D gene TRBD1, 6 bases. There are 14 residues in the CDR3. Looked up from germline, CDR1 is SGHTA and CDR2 is FQGNSA. V shed 5 bases and J shed 0 bases, with 10 bases lying between them. DNA of the CDR3: TGTGCCAGCAGCAATCAGGGGATGAACACTGAAGCTTTCTTT. Translating it yields CASSNQGMNTEAFF.